Listed below are T cell receptor beta chains from one sample, sequenced in a study of cytomegalovirus exposure and HLA in healthy donors. The data were produced by immunoSEQ multiplex PCR, yet TCRdb's version contains in-frame clones alone and is incomplete. Of some 49,000 clones in the sample, 92% were seen once. The sequenced sample consisted of PBMCs. These receptors were obtained from a young man in good health and CMV-seronegative. CDR3s include the opening cysteine and the closing phenylalanine or tryptophan. D genes are given only for firm matches. Only part of the rows carry a size: once, few, many, or a class if the clone is expanded.

.,TRBJ2-3,.,TRBV2,CASALPLGTDTQYF,TGTGCCAGTGCACTCCCCCTAGGAACAGATACGCAGTATTTT
TRBD1,TRBJ1-2,.,TRBV7-3,CASSLGQGASYGYTF,TGTGCCAGCAGCCTCGGCCAGGGGGCATCCTATGGCTACACCTTC
.,TRBJ1-1,.,TRBV27,CASSLSGQNTEAFF,TGTGCCAGCAGTTTATCGGGACAGAACACTGAAGCTTTCTTT
.,TRBJ2-1,.,TRBV27,CASSRPGWNEQFF,TGTGCCAGCAGTAGGCCAGGGTGGAATGAGCAGTTCTTC
.,TRBJ1-2,.,TRBV28,CASSSKRVGYTF,TGTGCCAGCAGTTCCAAGAGGGTTGGCTACACCTTC
TRBD2,TRBJ2-1,.,TRBV9,CASSVADQAGVGNEQFF,TGTGCCAGCAGCGTAGCTGATCAAGCGGGAGTGGGAAATGAGCAGTTCTTC
TRBD2,TRBJ2-7,.,TRBV11-2,CASSAGLAGYEQYF,TGTGCCAGCAGCGCCGGACTAGCGGGGTACGAGCAGTACTTC
TRBD1,TRBJ2-7,.,TRBV2,CASSADRGIEQYF,TGTGCCAGCAGTGCGGACAGGGGAATCGAGCAGTACTTC
.,TRBJ2-5,.,TRBV5-5,CASSLASVETQYF,TGTGCCAGCAGCTTGGCTAGCGTGGAGACCCAGTACTTC
TRBD2,TRBJ2-1,.,TRBV30,CAWRRTSGRLNEQFF,TGTGCCTGGAGACGGACTAGCGGGAGATTGAATGAGCAGTTCTTC
.,TRBJ1-4,.,TRBV9,CASSTTGVGEKLFF,TGTGCCAGCAGCACGACGGGGGTCGGTGAAAAACTGTTTTTT
TRBD2,TRBJ2-7,.,TRBV9,CASSVSSGSYEQYF,TGTGCCAGCAGCGTCTCCAGCGGGAGCTACGAGCAGTACTTC
.,TRBJ2-3,.,TRBV5-4,CASSLDVSDTQYF,TGTGCCAGCAGCTTGGATGTATCCGATACGCAGTATTTT
TRBD2,TRBJ2-1,few,TRBV11-2,CASGTSGSGSYNEQFF,TGTGCCAGCGGTACTAGCGGGAGTGGATCCTACAATGAGCAGTTCTTC
.,TRBJ2-5,.,TRBV5-1,CASSLAIPPGTQYF,TGCGCCAGCAGCTTGGCCATACCACCGGGGACCCAGTACTTC
.,TRBJ2-1,.,TRBV7-2,CASSLVLAASYNEQFF,TGTGCCAGCAGCTTAGTACTAGCAGCCTCCTACAATGAGCAGTTCTTC
.,TRBJ2-2,once,TRBV2,CASNPRGTGELFF,TGTGCCAGCAATCCTCGAGGCACCGGGGAGCTGTTTTTT